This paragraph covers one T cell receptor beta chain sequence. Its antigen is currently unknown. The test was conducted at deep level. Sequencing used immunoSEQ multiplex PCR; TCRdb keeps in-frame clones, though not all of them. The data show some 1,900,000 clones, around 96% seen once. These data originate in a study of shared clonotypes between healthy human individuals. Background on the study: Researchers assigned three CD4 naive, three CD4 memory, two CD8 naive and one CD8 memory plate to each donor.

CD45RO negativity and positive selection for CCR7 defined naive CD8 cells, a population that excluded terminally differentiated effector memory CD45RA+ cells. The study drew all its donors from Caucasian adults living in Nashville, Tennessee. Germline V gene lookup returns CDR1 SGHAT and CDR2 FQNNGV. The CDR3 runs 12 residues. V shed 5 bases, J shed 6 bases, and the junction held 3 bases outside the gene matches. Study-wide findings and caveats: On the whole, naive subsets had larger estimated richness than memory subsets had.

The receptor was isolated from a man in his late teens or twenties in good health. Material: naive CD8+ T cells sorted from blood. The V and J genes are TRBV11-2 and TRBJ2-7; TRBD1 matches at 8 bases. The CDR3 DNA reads TGTGCCAGCAGCGGGACAGGAGGCGAGCAGTACTTC. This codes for CASSGTGGEQYF.